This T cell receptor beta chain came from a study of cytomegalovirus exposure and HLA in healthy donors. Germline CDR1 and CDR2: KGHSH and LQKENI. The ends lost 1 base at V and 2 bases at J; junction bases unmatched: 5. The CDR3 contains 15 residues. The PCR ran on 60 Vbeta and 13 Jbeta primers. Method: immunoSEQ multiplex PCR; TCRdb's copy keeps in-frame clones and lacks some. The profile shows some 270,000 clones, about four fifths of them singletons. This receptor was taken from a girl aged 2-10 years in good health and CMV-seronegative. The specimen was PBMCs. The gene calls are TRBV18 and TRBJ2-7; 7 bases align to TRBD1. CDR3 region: CASSPLGQATYEQYF. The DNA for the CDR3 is TGTGCCAGCTCACCACTCGGACAGGCCACCTACGAGCAGTACTTC. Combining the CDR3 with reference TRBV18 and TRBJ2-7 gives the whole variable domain NAGVMQNPRHLVRRRGQEARLRCSPMKGHSHVYWYRQLPEEGLKFMVYLQKENIIDESGMPKERFSAEFPKEGPSILRIQQVVRGDSAAYFCASSPLGQATYEQYFGPGTRLTVT.